This T cell receptor beta chain was profiled in a study of multiple sclerosis patients with progressive multifocal leukoencephalopathy. Assay: immunoSEQ multiplex PCR; the TCRdb copy retains only in-frame clones and omits some. In the table there are 25,000 to 35,000 clones, 80% to 95% of which are singletons. Time point noted: before natalizumab initiation. Germline loops: CDR1 SQVTM, CDR2 ANQGSEA. Trimming pared 4 bases from V and 1 base from J, leaving 15 bases between. This CDR3 spans 15 amino acids. Sequencing was done on a sample of PBMCs. The chain joins TRBV29-1 to TRBJ2-3; D is possibly TRBD2 (5 bases). This clonotype was sampled from a man aged 30 to 45 with multiple sclerosis. The CDR3 region is CSVVNIGRGTDTQYF. The DNA for the CDR3 is TGCAGCGTTGTTAATATAGGGCGGGGCACAGATACGCAGTATTTT.